The entry below gives a single TCR beta chain sequence along with its context. Antigen unknown. Clones were read by immunoSEQ multiplex PCR, and TCRdb kept only the in-frame ones, dropping some. The repertoire holds 75,000 to 100,000 clones, around 94% seen once, with roughly 4.7% in the top ten. The data are from a study of Tregs in tolerant kidney transplant recipients. The V end lost 3 bases, the J end lost 4 bases, and 10 bases lay between the germline ends. The CDR3 contains 13 residues. Germline CDR1 and CDR2: SGHAT and FQNNGV. Study-wide results and limits: Biological reproducibility was not directly addressed in this study. Validation in larger populations is needed because few patients were studied. Expanding Tregs on activated donor B cells appeared to best identify donor-specific TCRbeta clones.

CD4+CD25+CD127- Tregs, CD4+CD25- non-Tregs, CD4 and CD8 cells were sorted. Material for sequencing was CD8+ T cells from blood. V and J are TRBV11-2 and TRBJ2-7; possibly TRBD2 for D (5 bases). The sequence derives from a human donor in good health. CDR3 DNA sequence: TGTGCCAGCAGCTTCCGAGCGGATTACGAGCAGTACTTC. Protein sequence: CASSFRADYEQYF.